These 2 T cell receptor beta chains came from one sample sequenced in a study of blood T cell repertoires in COVID-19 (dated by TCRdb to between 2020 and 2021). The library was prepared using the immunoSEQ multiplex PCR assay. TCRdb obtained this table from immuneACCESS and retained in-frame rearrangements with V and J assigned. These tables miss some clones; where compared with another copy, unresolved V genes account for less than half of the shortfall, and the remainder is unexplained. For this sample the table gives some 500,000 clones, of which around nine tenths were detected only once. 1.8% of the sample is taken by the ten largest. Sample: PBMCs or T cells enriched from blood (not recorded which). The receptors derive from a woman in her thirties or forties who had recovered from COVID-19.

V usage is TRBV6-1 and J usage is TRBJ1-6; 7 nucleotides align to TRBD1. The V gene's germline CDR1 is MNHNS and CDR2 SASEGT. V lost 2 bases to trimming and J lost 6 bases; unmatched junction nucleotides: 4. This CDR3 comprises 15 residues. The CDR3 sequence: CASSERQGGNSPLHF. The CDR3 DNA reads as TGTGCCAGCAGTGAAAGACAGGGAGGTAATTCACCCCTCCACTTT.

This clone has more than one count but fewer than ten. V usage is TRBV6-2 or TRBV6-3 and J usage is TRBJ1-4; no clear D gene. This CDR3 spans 13 amino acids. V was shortened by 4 bases and J by 2 bases, with 5 bases between the two germline ends. Germline-derived CDR1 and CDR2 are MNHEY and SVGEGT. The CDR3 here is CASSSFTNEKLFF. The CDR3 DNA reads TGTGCCAGCAGTTCCTTCACTAATGAAAAACTGTTTTTT.